This entry lists 23 T cell receptor beta chains sequenced from one sample in a study of cytomegalovirus exposure and HLA in healthy donors. It was with 60 Vbeta and 13 Jbeta primers that the PCR ran. The repertoire was sequenced with immunoSEQ multiplex PCR; TCRdb's copy has only in-frame clones and lacks some. This table holds 100,000 or so clones, approximately 69% found once. Sequenced material: PBMCs. These receptors were obtained from a man aged 25 to 40 in good health and CMV-seronegative.

The chain combines TRBV19 with TRBJ1-3, with TRBD1 matching 8 bases. The V segment lost 5 bases and the J segment 4 bases; nucleotides outside the gene matches: 7. Germline V gene lookup returns CDR1 LNHDA and CDR2 SQIVND (reference sequence). The length of the CDR3 is 15 residues. In DNA, the CDR3 is TGTGCCAGTAGTTCGCGGACAGGGAACGGAAACACCATATATTTT. Amino acids: CASSSRTGNGNTIYF.

This chain uses TRBV4-3 with TRBJ2-7; D is perhaps TRBD2 (5 bases). V lost 0 bases, J lost 0 bases, and 12 bases lay in between. Germline V gene data show CDR1 as LGHNA and CDR2 as YSLEER. The length of the CDR3 is 16 residues. CDR3 loop: CASSQDRDESSYEQYF. As DNA, the CDR3 is TGCGCCAGCAGCCAAGATCGGGATGAGAGCTCCTACGAGCAGTACTTC.

The J gene is TRBJ2-1, the V gene TRBV7-2; the match to TRBD2 covers 12 bases. Germline CDR1 and CDR2: SGHTA and FQGNSA. J gave up 2 bases and V 2 bases, and 4 bases lay outside the gene matches. The CDR3 is 17 residues long. The CDR3 protein is CASSLRLAGATYNEQFF. The CDR3 bases are TGTGCCAGCAGCTTAAGACTAGCGGGAGCAACCTACAATGAGCAGTTCTTC.

The sample holds one count of this clone. The V gene is TRBV28, the J gene TRBJ2-7; 14 nucleotides match TRBD2. V trimming: 4 bases; J trimming: 3 bases; junction bases outside the gene matches: 11. CDR1 MDHEN and CDR2 SYDVKM come from the germline V gene. The CDR3 extends over 18 amino acids. CDR3: CASSSPGTSGRQRYEQYF. CDR3 DNA: TGTGCCAGCAGTTCCCCTGGGACTAGCGGGAGACAGCGCTACGAGCAGTACTTC.

The chain's CDR3 is CASSYGQGNTDTQYF. The CDR3 nucleotides read TGCGCCAGCAGCTACGGCCAGGGCAACACAGATACGCAGTATTTT. The rearrangement links TRBV5-1 to TRBJ2-3, with D perhaps TRBD1 (5 bases). V was cut by 3 bases and J by 2 bases, with 13 bases left in between. Germline CDR1 SGHRS, CDR2 YFSETQ. The CDR3 runs 15 residues.

V is TRBV7-9 and J is TRBJ2-7, with D possibly TRBD2 on 6 matching bases. Between the trimmed V and J ends, which lost 5 bases and 3 bases, there was a span of 8 bases. Germline values: CDR1 SEHNR, CDR2 FQNEAQ (reference sequence). CDR3 length: 12 residues. CDR3 region: CASSLSGYEQYF. The DNA of the CDR3 is TGTGCCAGCAGCCTTAGCGGCTACGAGCAGTACTTC.

This clone was picked up one time. This sequence joins TRBV11-3 and TRBJ1-3; no reliable D call. CDR1 is SGHNT, CDR2 YENEEA, per germline. The V end lost 5 bases, the J end lost 4 bases, and 12 bases lay between the germline ends. The CDR3 totals 14 residues. CDR3 DNA sequence: TGTGCCAGCAGCCTCGGGTTTACCGGAAACACCATATATTTT. Amino acid sequence: CASSLGFTGNTIYF.

The gene calls are TRBV28 and TRBJ1-5, with 7 bases lining up with TRBD1. Germline V gives CDR1 MDHEN, CDR2 SYDVKM. CDR3 size: 14 residues. V shed 5 bases, J shed 5 bases, and the junction held 6 bases outside the gene matches. CDR3 coding DNA: TGTGCCAGCAGTACGGACAGGCGGGATCAGCCCCAGCATTTT. Translation gives CASSTDRRDQPQHF.

The chain employs TRBV9 and TRBJ2-7; 7 nucleotides align to TRBD1. This CDR3 region has 14 residues. The V gene end was trimmed by 4 bases and the J gene end by 13 bases; junction bases not matched to a gene: 17. Looked up from germline, CDR1 is SGDLS and CDR2 is YYNGEE. CDR3 sequence: CASSPLLGPGQLYF. Here the CDR3 DNA reads TGTGCCAGCAGCCCCCTCCTAGGCCCGGGACAGTTATACTTC.

The gene calls are TRBV6-5 and TRBJ2-5; TRBD2 aligns across 7 bases. CDR1 MNHEY and CDR2 SVGAGI come from the germline V gene. The J segment lost 4 bases and the V segment lost 0 bases, leaving 8 bases of the junction unmatched. The CDR3 is 16 residues long. The DNA for the CDR3 is TGTGCCAGCAGTTACTCTCTGGCGGGAGTTGTAGAGACCCAGTACTTC. Residues: CASSYSLAGVVETQYF.

The rearrangement joins TRBV4-3 to TRBJ1-2; D possibly corresponds to TRBD1 (6 bases). Trimming shortened V by 0 bases and J by 7 bases, and 21 bases separated the two germline ends. The germline gives CDR1 LGHNA, CDR2 YSLEER. CDR3 length: 17 residues. The CDR3, as DNA: TGCGCCAGCAGCCAAGATTTTACAGGGAAGGCGGGTCGTGGCTACACCTTC. It is translated as CASSQDFTGKAGRGYTF.

This clone has more than one count but fewer than ten. The chain is built from TRBV7-9 and TRBJ2-7; 10 bases fit TRBD2. Germline CDR1 reads SEHNR; CDR2 reads FQNEAQ (reference sequence). J gave up 2 bases and V 0 bases, and 4 bases lay outside the gene matches. CDR3 length: 16 residues. DNA for the CDR3: TGTGCCAGCAGCTTAGCTAGCGGGAGGCCTACCTACGAGCAGTACTTC. This encodes CASSLASGRPTYEQYF.

This clone has a single count. The chain joins TRBV18 to TRBJ1-3; 7 bases are shared with TRBD1. Germline loops: CDR1 KGHSH, CDR2 LQKENI. This CDR3 comprises 17 residues. V trimming: 3 bases; J trimming: 0 bases; junction bases outside the gene matches: 8. The DNA of the CDR3 is TGTGCCAGCTCACCTCGACAGGGACGAGACTCTGGAAACACCATATATTTT. Its protein is CASSPRQGRDSGNTIYF.

V usage is TRBV18 and J usage is TRBJ2-1; TRBD1 aligns across 9 bases. Trimming took 2 bases from V and 4 from J; bases not matched to a gene: 3. CDR1 and CDR2 from the germline V gene are KGHSH and LQKENI. The CDR3 runs to 15 residues. This chain's CDR3 is CASSPMTGGYNEQFF. As DNA, the CDR3 is TGTGCCAGCTCACCAATGACAGGGGGGTACAATGAGCAGTTCTTC. Complete variable domain (other parts from reference TRBV18 and TRBJ2-1): NAGVMQNPRHLVRRRGQEARLRCSPMKGHSHVYWYRQLPEEGLKFMVYLQKENIIDESGMPKERFSAEFPKEGPSILRIQQVVRGDSAAYFCASSPMTGGYNEQFFGPGTRLTVL.

The V and J genes are TRBV28 and TRBJ1-5, with 10 bases aligning to TRBD1. The CDR3 totals 15 residues. CDR1 is MDHEN, CDR2 SYDVKM, per germline. J lost 10 bases, V lost 7 bases, and 13 bases had no gene match. In nucleotides, the CDR3 is TGTGCCAGCACCTCAGCCGGGACAGGGGACAAACCCCAGCATTTT. Protein product: CASTSAGTGDKPQHF.

Note on this clone: One end of the junction varies from germline; a read error may be responsible. In the same sample, other DNA sequences code for this CDR3. The chain uses TRBV29-1 and TRBJ2-5; TRBD2 might be the D (5 bases). The germline V gene encodes CDR1 SQVTM and CDR2 ANQGSEA. The CDR3 consists of 11 residues. CDR3 protein: CSVSSEETQYF. The CDR3, as DNA: TGTAGCGTTTCCAGCGAAGAGACCCAGTACTTC.

V usage is TRBV7-2 and J usage is TRBJ1-1; D unclear. Germline V gene data show CDR1 as SGHTA and CDR2 as FQGNSA. There are 13 residues in the CDR3. Trimming stripped 1 base from V and 4 bases from J, with 7 bases between. The CDR3 DNA reads as TGTGCCAGCAGCTTAGGCGGGCTCACTGAAGCTTTCTTT. Translating gives CASSLGGLTEAFF. The whole variable domain, remainder taken from reference TRBV7-2 and TRBJ1-1, is GAGVSQSPSNKVTEKGKDVELRCDPISGHTALYWYRQSLGQGLEFLIYFQGNSAPDKSGLPSDRFSAERTGGSVSTLTIQRTQQEDSAVYLCASSLGGLTEAFFGQGTRLTVV.

J is TRBJ1-1 and V is TRBV4-3; 10 bases align to TRBD1. Germline loops: CDR1 LGHNA, CDR2 YSLEER. The J segment lost 4 bases and the V segment lost 4 bases, leaving 12 bases of the junction unmatched. This CDR3 is 17 amino acids long. CDR3 protein: CASSPGTGDDGATEAFF. The CDR3 nucleotides are TGCGCCAGCAGCCCAGGGACAGGGGACGATGGTGCCACTGAAGCTTTCTTT.

The chain employs TRBV7-2 and TRBJ1-1; 7 bases fit TRBD1. Germline V gives CDR1 SGHTA, CDR2 FQGNSA. CDR3 length: 17 residues. Trimming cost V 5 bases and J 10 bases; bases outside gene matches: 22. CDR3: CASSITTTLQGSSGAFF. The CDR3 nucleotides read TGTGCCAGCAGCATAACCACAACCTTACAGGGGAGTTCGGGAGCTTTCTTT.

Only a few counts were recorded for this clone. The rearrangement joins TRBV6-1 to TRBJ2-7; TRBD2 might be the D (6 bases). V was pared by 6 bases and J by 3 bases, with 18 bases between. This CDR3 is built from 15 residues. The germline gives CDR1 MNHNS, CDR2 SASEGT. The CDR3 sequence is CASRSVEGKYYEQYF. Written as DNA, the CDR3 is TGTGCCAGCAGGTCAGTGGAGGGGAAATACTACGAGCAGTACTTC.

The chain combines TRBV7-2 with TRBJ1-1; D possibly corresponds to TRBD1 (6 bases). This CDR3 is built from 18 residues. Trimming pared 2 bases from V and 1 base from J, leaving 20 bases between. Germline CDR1 and CDR2: SGHTA and FQGNSA. CDR3: CASSLRPILDRQNTEAFF. Written as DNA, the CDR3 is TGTGCCAGCAGCTTAAGGCCCATCTTGGACAGACAGAACACTGAAGCTTTCTTT.

The genes are TRBV4-3 and TRBJ2-1, with D possibly TRBD2 on 5 matching bases. CDR1 is LGHNA, CDR2 YSLEER, per germline. This CDR3 is 15 amino acids long. V was cut by 3 bases and J by 6 bases, with 15 bases left in between. The CDR3 sequence is CASSHSGLGSNEQFF. The DNA of the CDR3 is TGCGCCAGCAGCCATTCCGGACTGGGCTCCAATGAGCAGTTCTTC.

The chain recombines TRBV7-3 with TRBJ2-1; 10 bases map to TRBD1. CDR3 length equals 16 residues. With V trimmed by 6 bases and J by 1 base, 6 bases remained unmatched. CDR1 and CDR2 (germline): SGHTA, FQGTGA. In nucleotides, the CDR3 is TGTGCCAGCAGTTCGATGGGACAGGGGTCCTACAATGAGCAGTTCTTC. It encodes CASSSMGQGSYNEQFF.